The rows below give T cell receptor beta chains drawn from one sample of a study of blood T cell repertoires in COVID-19. The assay was immunoSEQ multiplex PCR, and TCRdb's table has in-frame clones only and misses some. The sample contains approximately 250,000 clones, around nine tenths of which appear only once. Sample: PBMCs or T cells enriched from blood (not recorded which). Every receptor here comes from a woman in her sixties or seventies in a cohort exposed to, infected with or recovered from COVID-19 (not recorded which). Both conserved end residues are part of each CDR3. Each record gives: J gene, D gene, clone size, V gene, CDR3 protein, CDR3 DNA. The D gene is left open where the match is weak. The size of a clone is reported for some rows only, either as once, few or many, or as a class for expanded clones.

TRBJ2-7,TRBD1,once,TRBV7-7,CASSLGQGVSYEQYF,TGTGCTAGCAGCTTAGGACAGGGAGTATCCTACGAGCAGTACTTC
TRBJ1-2,TRBD1,NA,TRBV30,CAWSKGAMDYGYTF,TGTGCCTGGAGTAAGGGGGCGATGGACTATGGCTACACCTTC
TRBJ2-1,NA,NA,TRBV19,CASSGVVNNEQFF,TGTGCCAGTAGCGGGGTTGTAAACAATGAGCAGTTCTTC
TRBJ2-4,NA,NA,TRBV4-1,CASSHIGLAKNIQYF,TGCGCCAGCAGCCATATCGGGTTAGCCAAAAACATTCAGTACTTC
TRBJ1-3,NA,NA,TRBV18,CASSPSDLRRYSGNTIYF,TGTGCCAGCTCACCATCAGATCTCCGTCGTTACTCTGGAAACACCATATATTTT
TRBJ1-1,TRBD1,NA,TRBV7-2,CASSARQGGTEAFF,TGTGCCAGCAGCGCCCGACAGGGGGGGACTGAAGCTTTCTTT
TRBJ1-2,TRBD1,NA,TRBV5-1,CASSLSQGDGYTF,TGCGCCAGCAGCTTAAGCCAGGGGGACGGCTACACCTTC
TRBJ2-3,TRBD2,NA,TRBV5-1,CASSLVPTSGRAGADTQYF,TGCGCCAGCAGCTTGGTACCGACTAGCGGGAGGGCCGGCGCAGATACGCAGTATTTT
TRBJ1-2,NA,once,TRBV19,CASIREGSLGYTF,TGTGCCAGTATCCGGGAAGGCTCCCTTGGCTACACCTTC
TRBJ1-1,TRBD1,NA,TRBV18,CASSPMDRGLGAFF,TGTGCCAGCTCACCGATGGACAGGGGACTCGGAGCTTTCTTT
TRBJ1-6,TRBD1,once,TRBV5-4,CASSHPDRGNSPLHF,TGTGCCAGCAGCCACCCAGACAGGGGGAATTCACCCCTCCACTTT
TRBJ2-2,TRBD2,NA,TRBV9,CASSGTSWYPGELFF,TGTGCCAGCAGCGGGACTAGCTGGTACCCCGGGGAGCTGTTTTTT
TRBJ1-5,NA,NA,TRBV5-1,CASSFLYSNQPQHF,TGCGCCAGCAGCTTTCTCTATAGCAATCAGCCCCAGCATTTT
TRBJ2-3,TRBD2,few,TRBV9,CASSVGPSGRDTQYF,TGTGCCAGCAGCGTAGGCCCCAGCGGGAGGGATACGCAGTATTTT
TRBJ2-3,NA,few,TRBV29-1,CSVEEIADTQYF,TGCAGCGTTGAAGAGATAGCGGATACGCAGTATTTT
TRBJ2-4,TRBD2,NA,TRBV28,CASSFYSGSYIQYF,TGTGCCAGCAGTTTCTATAGCGGGAGTTACATTCAGTACTTC
TRBJ2-2,NA,NA,TRBV11-2,CASSLDPGGAGELFF,TGTGCCAGCAGCTTAGATCCAGGAGGGGCCGGGGAGCTGTTTTTT
TRBJ2-3,TRBD2,NA,TRBV5-1,CASSSQLAGGADTQYF,TGCGCCAGCAGCTCCCAACTAGCGGGAGGCGCGGATACGCAGTATTTT
TRBJ1-6,NA,NA,TRBV6-5,CASSYSARKNSPLHF,TGTGCCAGCAGTTACTCGGCGAGGAAGAATTCACCCCTCCACTTT
TRBJ2-7,NA,NA,TRBV7-2,CASSFEGRSYEQYF,TGTGCCAGCAGCTTCGAGGGCAGGTCCTACGAGCAGTACTTC
TRBJ2-2,NA,NA,TRBV24-1,CATSERRSPNTGELFF,TGTGCCACCAGTGAACGGCGGAGCCCCAACACCGGGGAGCTGTTTTTT
TRBJ1-2,NA,NA,TRBV2,CASSTTSNYGYTF,TGTGCCAGCAGTACCACATCAAACTATGGCTACACCTTC
TRBJ2-2,NA,few,TRBV4-1,CASSPGQYTGELFF,TGCGCCAGCAGCCCTGGACAGTACACCGGGGAGCTGTTTTTT
TRBJ1-3,NA,NA,TRBV18,CASSHTSSGNTIYF,TGTGCCAGCTCTCACACCTCCTCTGGAAACACCATATATTTT
TRBJ1-5,NA,NA,TRBV28,CASSFPLSNQPQHF,TGTGCCAGCAGCTTCCCTCTCAGTAATCAGCCCCAGCATTTT
TRBJ2-7,TRBD2,NA,TRBV28,CASSLAGATYEQYF,TGTGCCAGCAGTTTAGCGGGAGCTACCTACGAGCAGTACTTC
TRBJ2-1,TRBD2,once,TRBV11-3,CASSLGTSGPGNEQFF,TGTGCCAGCAGCTTAGGGACTAGCGGCCCCGGGAATGAGCAGTTCTTC
TRBJ1-5,NA,NA,TRBV6-2/TRBV6-3,CASSYVPGMTYSNQPQHF,TGTGCCAGCAGTTACGTTCCGGGGATGACTTATAGCAATCAGCCCCAGCATTTT
TRBJ2-1,NA,NA,TRBV21-1,CASSEGQGFPFSSYNEQFF,TGTGCCAGCAGCGAGGGACAGGGGTTCCCCTTTAGCTCCTACAATGAGCAGTTCTTC
TRBJ2-1,TRBD2,NA,TRBV28,CASTQAEREGIEQFF,TGTGCCAGCACCCAGGCCGAGCGGGAAGGAATTGAGCAGTTCTTC
TRBJ1-2,NA,NA,TRBV7-2,CASSSVAYGYTF,TGTGCCAGCAGCTCCGTGGCCTATGGCTACACCTTC
TRBJ2-1,TRBD2,NA,TRBV4-1,CASSQGAGTNYNEQFF,TGCGCCAGCAGCCAAGGGGCGGGGACTAACTACAATGAGCAGTTCTTC
TRBJ1-5,TRBD1,NA,TRBV5-8,CASSFYPDREDPLSNQPQHF,TGTGCCAGCAGCTTTTACCCTGACAGGGAAGACCCTCTTAGCAATCAGCCCCAGCATTTT
TRBJ1-2,TRBD1,NA,TRBV25-1,CASSTSPGQRNYGYTF,TGTGCCAGCAGTACAAGCCCGGGACAGAGAAACTATGGCTACACCTTC
TRBJ1-3,NA,NA,TRBV18,CASSDFGGGDTIYF,TGTGCCAGCTCGGATTTTGGGGGCGGCGACACCATATATTTT
TRBJ2-7,TRBD2,NA,TRBV11-3,CASSFSGGGPYEQYF,TGTGCCAGCAGCTTTAGCGGGGGAGGCCCCTACGAGCAGTACTTC
TRBJ2-3,TRBD1,NA,TRBV4-2,CASSRGQGAADTQYF,TGTGCCAGCAGCCGTGGACAGGGGGCGGCAGATACGCAGTATTTT
TRBJ1-2,NA,NA,TRBV9,CASSSRDYGYTF,TGTGCCAGCAGCTCCCGGGACTATGGCTACACCTTC
TRBJ1-5,NA,NA,TRBV7-2,CASSLQAVGVNQPQHF,TGTGCCAGCAGCTTACAAGCCGTCGGGGTTAATCAGCCCCAGCATTTT
TRBJ1-1,NA,few,TRBV20-1,CSASLRGVEAFF,TGCAGTGCTAGTCTACGGGGGGTTGAAGCTTTCTTT
TRBJ2-1,TRBD2,NA,TRBV24-1,CATSDQLAGVNNEQFF,TGTGCCACCAGTGACCAGCTAGCGGGAGTCAACAATGAGCAGTTCTTC
TRBJ2-3,NA,NA,TRBV28,CASSLVDTQYF,TGTGCCAGCAGTCTAGTAGATACGCAGTATTTT
TRBJ1-5,NA,NA,TRBV28,CASSLPLPQPQHF,TGTGCCAGCAGTTTACCTCTCCCCCAGCCCCAGCATTTT
TRBJ1-1,NA,NA,TRBV10-3,CAIRDRSNEAFF,TGTGCCATCAGGGACAGATCCAATGAAGCTTTCTTT
TRBJ2-1,TRBD2,NA,TRBV7-2,CASSLATLAGANEQFF,TGTGCCAGCAGCTTAGCGACCCTAGCGGGGGCTAATGAGCAGTTCTTC
TRBJ2-7,TRBD1,NA,TRBV6-6,CASSSSGTGTYEQYF,TGTGCCAGCAGTTCATCCGGGACAGGGACCTACGAGCAGTACTTC
TRBJ2-1,NA,NA,TRBV7-2,CASSQGTIYNEQFF,TGTGCCAGCAGCCAGGGGACTATCTACAATGAGCAGTTCTTC
TRBJ2-1,NA,NA,TRBV4-1,CASSPGVRRERDSYNEQFF,TGCGCCAGCAGCCCAGGGGTTAGGCGGGAGCGGGACTCCTACAATGAGCAGTTCTTC
TRBJ2-1,TRBD1,NA,TRBV18,CASSPTAGGSYNEQFF,TGTGCCAGCTCACCAACAGCAGGGGGTTCCTACAATGAGCAGTTCTTC
TRBJ1-1,TRBD1,NA,TRBV2,CAREGQENTEAFF,TGTGCCAGGGAGGGACAGGAGAACACTGAAGCTTTCTTT
TRBJ2-1,TRBD1,NA,TRBV7-2,CASSLGQGIGEQFF,TGTGCCAGCAGCTTAGGACAGGGGATTGGTGAGCAGTTCTTC
TRBJ2-3,NA,NA,TRBV7-3,CASSLRTESTDTQYF,TGTGCCAGCAGCTTAAGGACAGAGAGCACAGATACGCAGTATTTT
TRBJ2-7,NA,few,TRBV10-3,CAISDGGEQYF,TGTGCCATCAGTGACGGGGGCGAGCAGTACTTC
TRBJ2-7,TRBD2,NA,TRBV6-5,CASSYSYLAGHYEQYF,TGTGCCAGCAGTTACTCGTATCTAGCGGGACACTACGAGCAGTACTTC
TRBJ1-2,NA,NA,TRBV28,CASSFVRRALTF,TGTGCCAGCAGTTTTGTAAGGAGGGCCCTCACCTTC
TRBJ1-5,NA,once,TRBV18,CASSPQGGPNQPQHF,TGTGCCAGCTCACCACAGGGGGGGCCCAATCAGCCCCAGCATTTT
TRBJ1-6,NA,NA,TRBV18,CASSLGTGGNSPLHF,TGTGCCAGCTCACTAGGAACGGGGGGGAATTCACCCCTCCACTTT
TRBJ1-3,TRBD1,NA,TRBV5-1,CASSLAYGQASGNTIYF,TGCGCCAGCAGCTTGGCCTACGGACAGGCCTCTGGAAACACCATATATTTT